One sample yielded the 9 T cell receptor beta chains listed below, sequenced in a study of OX40 agonist ivuxolimab in advanced cancers. Assay: immunoSEQ multiplex PCR; the TCRdb copy retains only in-frame clones and omits some. Of about 58,000 clones in the sample, around 84% were seen once. The sample consisted of CD4+ or CD8+ T cells sorted from blood, taken in a trial of the OX40 agonist ivuxolimab. The source is an adult with an advanced solid tumor such as melanoma, head and neck, liver or kidney cancer.

The chain uses TRBV15 and TRBJ2-3, with 8 positions matching TRBD2. The germline V gene encodes CDR1 LNHNV and CDR2 YYDKDF (reference sequence). Trimming at V came to 5 bases and at J to 0 bases, leaving 7 bases not matched to a gene. The CDR3 length is 16 residues. The CDR3 sequence: CATSPGASGSTDTQYF. In DNA, the CDR3 is TGTGCCACCAGCCCTGGGGCTAGCGGGAGCACAGATACGCAGTATTTT. Together with reference TRBV15 and TRBJ2-3, the CDR3 gives the full variable domain: DAMVIQNPRYQVTQFGKPVTLSCSQTLNHNVMYWYQQKSSQAPKLLFHYYDKDFNNEADTPDNFQSRRPNTSFCFLDIRSPGLGDTAMYLCATSPGASGSTDTQYFGPGTRLTVL.

This chain connects TRBV6-1 to TRBJ1-1, with 11 bases identical to TRBD1. V shed 6 bases and J 5 bases; nucleotides not matched to a gene: 5. CDR3 length: 14 residues. From germline, CDR1 is MNHNS and CDR2 SASEGT. CDR3 region: CASSRDRGRTEAFF. CDR3 nucleotide sequence: TGTGCCAGCAGCCGGGACAGGGGGAGGACTGAAGCTTTCTTT.

The chain is built from TRBV19 and TRBJ1-6, with 10 bases lining up with TRBD1. The CDR3 is made up of 14 amino acids. CDR1 is LNHDA and CDR2 is SQIVND in the germline V gene (reference sequence). Trimming cost V 5 bases and J 7 bases; bases outside gene matches: 2. CDR3 region: CASSGQGGNSPLHF. CDR3 nucleotides: TGTGCCAGTAGTGGACAGGGGGGCAATTCACCCCTCCACTTT. Using reference TRBV19 and TRBJ1-6 for the parts outside the CDR3, the full variable domain is DGGITQSPKYLFRKEGQNVTLSCEQNLNHDAMYWYRQDPGQGLRLIYYSQIVNDFQKGDIAEGYSVSREKKESFPLTVTSAQKNPTAFYLCASSGQGGNSPLHFGNGTRLTVT.

This clone is a singleton in its sample. The V gene is TRBV7-2, the J gene TRBJ2-1; a weak D match, TRBD2 (6 bases). Germline lookup yields CDR1 SGHTA and CDR2 FQGNSA. This CDR3 spans 13 amino acids. Trimming left V 7 bases short and J 7 bases short, with 14 bases between. The CDR3 is CASTSGVGNEQFF. CDR3 in DNA: TGTGCCAGCACCTCGGGGGTAGGGAATGAGCAGTTCTTC.

J is TRBJ1-6 and V is TRBV9; D is uncertain. The V gene lost 3 bases and the J gene lost 7 bases, with 11 bases spanning the gap. This CDR3 is 14 amino acids long. Germline CDR1 reads SGDLS; CDR2 reads YYNGEE. The CDR3 sequence: CASSGRATNSPLHF. CDR3 DNA: TGTGCCAGCAGCGGCCGGGCCACGAATTCACCCCTCCACTTT.

V and J are TRBV7-9 and TRBJ1-6, with 7 bases identical to TRBD1. Germline V lookup: CDR1 SEHNR, CDR2 FQNEAQ (reference sequence). V lost 1 base, J lost 5 bases, and 5 bases stayed unmatched. The CDR3 runs 16 residues. The CDR3 is CASSLVGQRNNSPLHF. CDR3 DNA: TGTGCCAGCAGCTTAGTGGGACAGAGAAATAATTCACCCCTCCACTTT.

Remarks on this clone: A junction boundary mismatches the germline segment, possibly from a read error. The chain joins TRBV6-1 to TRBJ1-6; a weak D match, TRBD1 (6 bases). The germline gives CDR1 MNHNS, CDR2 SASEGT. This CDR3 has 13 residues. CDR3 bases: TGTGCCAGCGGTGACAGGTTACATTCACCCCTCCACTTT. Encoded protein: CASGDRLHSPLHF.

The chain recombines TRBV6-1 with TRBJ1-6; TRBD1 matches at 7 bases. The germline CDR1 and CDR2 sequences are MNHNS and SASEGT. The CDR3 runs 14 residues. Trimming cost V 11 bases and J 9 bases; bases outside gene matches: 13. The CDR3 reads CAGEGAGPGSPLHF. The CDR3 DNA sequence: TGTGCCGGCGAGGGGGCAGGGCCGGGTTCACCCCTCCACTTT.

The chain joins TRBV7-2 to TRBJ2-5, with TRBD2 matching over 11 bases. CDR1 and CDR2 (germline): SGHTA, FQGNSA. Trimming at V came to 5 bases and at J to 8 bases, leaving 10 bases not matched to a gene. The CDR3 consists of 15 residues. The CDR3 DNA follows: TGTGCCAGCAGCACGAGTCTAGCGGGGGGACCAACCCAGTACTTC. Translated, it gives CASSTSLAGGPTQYF.